The 6 T cell receptor beta chains below all came from one sample that was sequenced in a study of CD8 T cells in ankylosing spondylitis. TCRdb re-called the 5' RACE reads through MiXCR, storing one row per CDR3 protein. The sample has roughly 130,000 distinct CDR3 sequences, over 6.5% seen once; the top ten hold 12%. The sequencing input was blood, either unsorted or a sorted T cell fraction (not recorded which). Every receptor here comes from a male donor with ankylosing spondylitis or in good health (not recorded which).

This clonotype was seen a few times. The rearrangement links TRBV7-9 to TRBJ1-1; 7 bases fit TRBD1. There are 14 residues in the CDR3. J gave up 3 bases and V 3 bases, and 4 bases lay outside the gene matches. Per the germline V gene, CDR1 is SEHNR and CDR2 is FQNEAQ (reference sequence). The CDR3 protein is CASSFLDRYTEAFF. CDR3 coding DNA: TGTGCCAGCAGCTTCCTGGACAGGTACACTGAAGCTTTCTTT.

The sample holds many counts of this clonotype. The chain links TRBV15 to TRBJ1-4; a weak D match, TRBD1 (5 bases). This CDR3 spans 13 amino acids. V was clipped by 11 bases and J by 6 bases, with 16 bases between them. The germline V gene has CDR1 LNHNV and CDR2 YYDKDF (reference sequence). CDR3 region: CAGSRGLDEKLFF. In DNA, the CDR3 is TGTGCCGGTTCGCGGGGGTTGGATGAAAAACTGTTTTTT.

This clonotype was observed at least ten times. The chain employs TRBV7-2 and TRBJ2-7; D gene uncertain. This CDR3 comprises 13 residues. Germline CDR1 reads SGHTA; CDR2 reads FQGNSA. Trimming stripped 1 base from V and 3 bases from J, with 7 bases between. The CDR3, as DNA: TGTGCCAGCAGCTTAGATGGGCTCTACGAGCAGTACTTC. Amino acids: CASSLDGLYEQYF.

This clonotype was seen repeatedly, ten times or more. The chain combines TRBV7-9 with TRBJ2-7; possibly TRBD2 for D (5 bases). The CDR3 covers 16 residues. Germline values: CDR1 SEHNR, CDR2 FQNEAQ (reference sequence). V was cut by 4 bases and J by 2 bases, with 18 bases left in between. CDR3 in amino acids: CASSSQGEGLPYEQYF. The DNA for the CDR3 is TGTGCCAGCAGCTCCCAAGGAGAGGGTCTCCCCTACGAGCAGTACTTC. Using reference TRBV7-9 and TRBJ2-7 for the parts outside the CDR3, the full variable domain is DTGVSQNPRHKITKRGQNVTFRCDPISEHNRLYWYRQTLGQGPEFLTYFQNEAQLEKSRLLSDRFSAERPKGSFSTLEIQRTEQGDSAMYLCASSSQGEGLPYEQYFGPGTRLTVT.

In its sample, this clonotype was seen many times. V gene TRBV20-1 combines with J gene TRBJ1-2; 7 nucleotides line up with TRBD1. CDR1 DFQATT and CDR2 SNEGSKA come from the germline V gene (reference sequence). V lost 6 bases to trimming and J lost 6 bases; unmatched junction nucleotides: 19. This CDR3 is built from 16 residues. The CDR3 nucleotides read TGCAGTGCGATCGAAGCCCGACAGGGATCTCCCAATGGCTACACCTTC. It encodes CSAIEARQGSPNGYTF.

This clonotype was recorded at least ten times. The rearrangement links TRBV15 to TRBJ2-4, with D unclear. The CDR3 contains 12 residues. CDR1 and CDR2 (germline): LNHNV, YYDKDF (reference sequence). V was pared by 5 bases and J by 0 bases, with 2 bases between. CDR3 sequence (DNA): TGTGCCACCAGCGAAGCCAAAAACATTCAGTACTTC. Amino acids: CATSEAKNIQYF.